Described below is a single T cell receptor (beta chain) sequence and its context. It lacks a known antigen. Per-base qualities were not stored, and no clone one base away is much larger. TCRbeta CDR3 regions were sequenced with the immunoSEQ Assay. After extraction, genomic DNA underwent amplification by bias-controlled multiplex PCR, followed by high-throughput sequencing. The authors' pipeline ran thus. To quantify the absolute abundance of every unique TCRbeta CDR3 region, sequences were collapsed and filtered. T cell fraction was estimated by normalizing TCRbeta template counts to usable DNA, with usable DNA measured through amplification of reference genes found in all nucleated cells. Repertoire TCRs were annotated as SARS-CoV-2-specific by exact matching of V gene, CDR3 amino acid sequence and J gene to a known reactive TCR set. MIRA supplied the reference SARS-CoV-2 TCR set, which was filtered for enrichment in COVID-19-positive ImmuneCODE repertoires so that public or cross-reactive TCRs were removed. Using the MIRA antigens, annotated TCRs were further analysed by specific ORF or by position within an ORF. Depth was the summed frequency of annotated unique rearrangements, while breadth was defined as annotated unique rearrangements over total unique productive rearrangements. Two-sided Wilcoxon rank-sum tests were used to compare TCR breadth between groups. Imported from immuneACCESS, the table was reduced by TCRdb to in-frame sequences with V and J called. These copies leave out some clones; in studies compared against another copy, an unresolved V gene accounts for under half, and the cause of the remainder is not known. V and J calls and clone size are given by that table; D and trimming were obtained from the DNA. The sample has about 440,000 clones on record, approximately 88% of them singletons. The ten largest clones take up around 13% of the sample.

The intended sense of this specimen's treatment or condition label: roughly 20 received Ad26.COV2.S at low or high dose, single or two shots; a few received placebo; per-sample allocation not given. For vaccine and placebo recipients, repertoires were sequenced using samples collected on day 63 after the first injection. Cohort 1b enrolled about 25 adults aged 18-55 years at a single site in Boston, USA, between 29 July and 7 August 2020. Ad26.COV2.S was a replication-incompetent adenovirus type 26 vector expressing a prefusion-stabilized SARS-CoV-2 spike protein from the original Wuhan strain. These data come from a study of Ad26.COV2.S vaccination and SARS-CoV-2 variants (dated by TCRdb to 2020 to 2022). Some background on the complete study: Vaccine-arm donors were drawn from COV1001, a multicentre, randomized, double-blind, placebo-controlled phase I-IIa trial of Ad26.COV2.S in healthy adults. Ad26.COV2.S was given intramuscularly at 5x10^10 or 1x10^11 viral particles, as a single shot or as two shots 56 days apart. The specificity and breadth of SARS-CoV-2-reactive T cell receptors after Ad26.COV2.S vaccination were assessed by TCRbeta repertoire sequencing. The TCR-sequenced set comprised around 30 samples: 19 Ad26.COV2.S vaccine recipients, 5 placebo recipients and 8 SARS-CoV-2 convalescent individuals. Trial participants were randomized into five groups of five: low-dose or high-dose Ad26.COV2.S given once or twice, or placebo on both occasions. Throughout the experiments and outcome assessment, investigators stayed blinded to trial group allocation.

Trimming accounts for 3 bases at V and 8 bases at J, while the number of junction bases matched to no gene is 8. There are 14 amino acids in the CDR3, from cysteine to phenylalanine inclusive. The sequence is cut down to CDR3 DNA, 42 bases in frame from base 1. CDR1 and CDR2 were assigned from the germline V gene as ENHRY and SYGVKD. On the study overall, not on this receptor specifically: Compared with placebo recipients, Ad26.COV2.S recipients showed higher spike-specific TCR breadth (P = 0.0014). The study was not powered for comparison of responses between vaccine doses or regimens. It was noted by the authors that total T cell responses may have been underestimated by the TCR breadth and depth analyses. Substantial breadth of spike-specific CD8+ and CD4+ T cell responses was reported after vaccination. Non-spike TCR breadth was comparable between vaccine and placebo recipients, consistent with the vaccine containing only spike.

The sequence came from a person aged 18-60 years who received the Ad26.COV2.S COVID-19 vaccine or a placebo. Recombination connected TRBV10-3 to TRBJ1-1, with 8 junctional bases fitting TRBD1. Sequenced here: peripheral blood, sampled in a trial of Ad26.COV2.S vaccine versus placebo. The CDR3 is CAISDLRTGYEAFF. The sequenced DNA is TGTGCCATCAGTGACCTGAGGACAGGGTACGAAGCTTTCTTT.